A selection of T cell receptor beta chains follows, all from one sample in a study of blood T cell repertoires in COVID-19. The table came from immunoSEQ multiplex PCR; TCRdb's copy has only in-frame clones and leaves some out. Seen here are 52,000 or so clones, more than 90% observed once, and the top ten hold around 3.9%. Sequenced sample: peripheral blood. These receptors were obtained from a man aged 50-60 years with acute or convalescent COVID-19. Each CDR3 is given without its conserved first and last residue.

V gene	J gene	CDR3 length	CDR3 protein
TRBV6-5	TRBJ1-5	10	ASSYESGPQH
TRBV9	TRBJ1-3	12	ASTRTDPGNTIY
TRBV15	TRBJ1-2	15	ATSRAGTGGVVYGYT
TRBV6-5	TRBJ1-5	13	ASSRAGGSNQPQH
TRBV2	TRBJ2-1	15	ASSETLPSGINYEQF
TRBV18	TRBJ1-5	12	ASSSTGAVQPQH
TRBV9	TRBJ1-1	13	ASSPRDRLNTEAF
TRBV6-2/TRBV6-3	TRBJ2-5	11	ASSYVGVETQY
TRBV6-5	TRBJ2-5	11	ASSRDGGGTQY
TRBV6-5	TRBJ2-7	14	ASSYSFPGDAYEQY
TRBV3-1/TRBV3-2	TRBJ1-6	12	ASSQGGWGSPLH
TRBV19	TRBJ1-1	14	ASSIEFRGRGTEAF
TRBV5-5	TRBJ1-1	13	ASSFTGAGGTEAF
TRBV6-2/TRBV6-3	TRBJ2-5	14	ASSQPLVRLGVTQY
TRBV11-3	TRBJ2-7	13	ASSYRPGLIYEQY
TRBV29-1	TRBJ2-3	11	SARTGYTDTQY
TRBV5-1	TRBJ1-5	12	ASSSGGGNQPQH
TRBV15	TRBJ2-1	16	ATSRDLPQRQAYNEQF
TRBV13	TRBJ2-3	13	ASSLTGANTDTQY
TRBV18	TRBJ2-7	12	ASSPRQGLDEQY
TRBV24-1	TRBJ2-2	15	ATSDRNRGPNTGELF
TRBV6-5	TRBJ1-2	13	ASSSPRTGEDGYT
TRBV20-1	TRBJ2-5	9	SAAVEETQY
TRBV4-3	TRBJ1-2	14	ASSQDLTGIGYGYT
TRBV27	TRBJ1-4	16	ASIFPRGGHVANEKLF
TRBV12-3/TRBV12-4	TRBJ2-7	11	ASRTGLNYEQY
TRBV12-3/TRBV12-4	TRBJ2-5	11	ASRQGLGETQY
TRBV7-9	TRBJ2-1	13	ASSPLGRELHEQF
TRBV5-4	TRBJ2-3	12	ASSLRLAGDTQY
TRBV7-9	TRBJ1-2	10	ASSPRDSWYT
TRBV18	TRBJ2-5	11	ASSLRYQETQY
TRBV3-1/TRBV3-2	TRBJ2-4	14	ASSLGLAVAKNIQY
TRBV5-6	TRBJ2-7	12	ASSQGRVLDEQY
TRBV19	TRBJ1-2	14	ASSPHRDRGLYGYT
TRBV7-6	TRBJ2-2	11	ASSSLATGELF
TRBV15	TRBJ2-2	14	ATSREIAGETGELF
TRBV5-1	TRBJ1-1	12	ASSLAGGAPEAF
TRBV7-2	TRBJ1-6	13	ASRNRQDYNSPLH
TRBV27	TRBJ2-2	14	ASSLGIAANTGELF
TRBV30	TRBJ2-3	13	AWSPPSGRSDTQY
TRBV4-3	TRBJ1-2	12	ASSQDRAFVLYT
TRBV9	TRBJ2-7	12	ASSVLADPYEQY
TRBV29-1	TRBJ2-1	11	SAIGQGYNEQF
TRBV5-1	TRBJ2-7	12	ASSRQGAGYEQY
TRBV5-1	TRBJ1-1	12	ASSGGQGGAEAF
TRBV12-5	TRBJ2-3	11	ASGPRLTDTQY
TRBV6-6	TRBJ2-7	10	ASSLDSYEQY
TRBV11-2	TRBJ2-1	11	ASSPDSYNEQF
TRBV28	TRBJ1-2	12	ASSPPTGTYGYT
TRBV11-3	TRBJ2-7	13	ASSFRPGTDYEQY
TRBV24-1	TRBJ2-3	12	ATSVSGGGDTQY
TRBV12-3/TRBV12-4	TRBJ1-2	10	ASSRVNRGTT
TRBV10-2	TRBJ2-1	11	ASCRDSYNEQF
TRBV6-4	TRBJ1-1	15	ASSEPENLGANTEAF